The present T cell receptor beta chain was sequenced within a study of blood T cells in healthy people across ages. Overall study results and limits: Naive T cell percentage and TCR beta diversity correlated strongly.

A sample-barcoded 5' primer and a J-beta primer mix were used in a second PCR of roughly 7 to 12 cycles. TCRdb passed the 5' RACE reads through MiXCR, listing each CDR3 protein once. This sample carries some 560,000 distinct CDR3 sequences, about 25% of them seen once, and the ten largest clones take approximately 3.5%. Of note for this clonotype: The antigen is undetermined.

V dropped 2 bases and J dropped 4 bases, with 17 bases sitting between them. The germline V gene has CDR1 LNHNV and CDR2 YYDKDF (reference sequence). CDR3 length: 16 amino acids. These same records also appear under a second study, on T cells of mothers and their children. That source notes: Three healthy Caucasian mothers and their six children were the donors. Random nucleotides (2-4) and sample barcodes were added by the M1S primer used in the second PCR. Related pairs of mothers and children showed slightly higher, non-significant overlap versus unrelated pairs.

The chain has TRBV15 and TRBJ2-5; D is tentatively TRBD1 or TRBD2 (5 bases each). This clonotype was sampled from a boy aged 2 to 10 in good health. The sample comprised blood. DNA for the CDR3: TGTGCCACCAGCAGACCGAAGGACCCGGGGCGAGAGACCCAGTACTTC. Its protein is CATSRPKDPGRETQYF.